These 6 T cell receptor beta chains were all obtained from the same sample, sequenced in a study of identical twins. A single record per CDR3 protein comes from TCRdb applying MiXCR to the 5' RACE reads. The repertoire has about 300,000 distinct CDR3 sequences, 9% to 15% of them found once; the top ten carry about 7%. This sample was shared with a second study, whose subject was yellow fever vaccine responses in identical twins.

The specimen was CD8+ T cells sorted from blood. Receptors originate from a woman in her late teens or twenties in good health.

Many counts were recorded for this clonotype. V is TRBV7-8 and J is TRBJ2-1, with D possibly TRBD1 on 6 matching bases. The germline gives CDR1 SGHVS, CDR2 FQNEAQ. The CDR3 totals 15 residues. V was shortened by 5 bases and J by 1 base, with 12 bases between the two germline ends. CDR3 region: CASSQGIRSYNEQFF. The DNA of the CDR3 is TGTGCCAGCAGCCAGGGGATCCGGTCCTACAATGAGCAGTTCTTC.

In its sample, this clonotype was seen many times. The junction shows a germline mismatch at one end, possibly a read error. The chain couples TRBV6-1 to TRBJ2-1; D is unresolved. Germline values: CDR1 MNHNS, CDR2 SASEGT. The CDR3 has 11 amino acids. The CDR3 coding sequence is TGTGCCAGCAGCGAAGGCCCTGAGCAGTTCTTC. Amino acid sequence: CASSEGPEQFF.

This clonotype appeared a few times. This chain joins TRBV29-1 and TRBJ2-1; D unresolved. Trimming removed 0 bases at V and 8 bases at J, with 20 bases between. CDR1 is SQVTM, CDR2 ANQGSEA, per germline. There are 16 residues in the CDR3. The CDR3 DNA follows: TGCAGCGTTGAAGATCTTGCGCGTCAAGTAAAGGATGAGCAGTTCTTC. It specifies CSVEDLARQVKDEQFF.

This rearrangement joins TRBV6-1 to TRBJ1-6; D is undetermined. The CDR3 contains 14 residues. V was pared by 5 bases and J by 7 bases, with 12 bases between. The V gene's germline CDR1 is MNHNS and CDR2 SASEGT. The CDR3, as DNA: TGTGCCAGCAGTATGAGGACCGAGAATTCACCCCTCCACTTT. Protein: CASSMRTENSPLHF.

This clonotype occurred a few times. This chain connects TRBV29-1 to TRBJ1-2, with D unclear. The ends were cut back, 2 bases at V and 2 bases at J, with 3 bases in the middle. CDR1 SQVTM and CDR2 ANQGSEA come from the germline V gene. CDR3 length: 11 amino acids. The CDR3 DNA is TGCAGCGTTGAAACGAACTATGGCTACACCTTC. This encodes CSVETNYGYTF.

This clonotype turned up a few times. This sequence joins TRBV24-1 and TRBJ2-1, with D possibly being TRBD1 (6 bases). Germline CDR1 and CDR2: KGHDR and SFDVKD. This CDR3 spans 18 amino acids. The V gene lost 7 bases and the J gene lost 0 bases, with 21 bases spanning the gap. The chain's CDR3 is CATSADGTTLYSYNEQFF. In nucleotides, the CDR3 is TGTGCCACCAGCGCCGACGGGACAACTTTATACTCCTACAATGAGCAGTTCTTC.